Following are 32 T cell receptor beta chains from one sample sequenced in a study of blood T cells in healthy people across ages. Then a second PCR, running about 6 to 12 cycles, was carried out with a sample-barcoded 5' primer and a J-beta primer mix. TCRdb called the 5' RACE reads again in MiXCR, with one record for every CDR3 protein. The sample holds 650,000 to 1,000,000 distinct CDR3 sequences, under 40% seen once. The sample consisted of blood. These receptors were obtained from a man in his late teens or twenties in good health.

This clonotype was recorded many times. CDR3 coding DNA: TGTGCCAGCAGCCCCCTTCCACCGGACGGGGAAAACTATGGCTACACCTTC. This gives the protein CASSPLPPDGENYGYTF. The rearrangement links TRBV27 to TRBJ1-2, with D unclear. This CDR3 comprises 17 residues. Germline CDR1 MNHEY, CDR2 SMNVEV (reference sequence). V was pared by 6 bases and J by 2 bases, with 22 bases between.

The V and J genes are TRBV20-1 and TRBJ2-3, with 7 bases aligning to TRBD2. The CDR3 consists of 15 residues. Trimming cost V 7 bases and J 4 bases; bases outside gene matches: 14. CDR1 DFQATT and CDR2 SNEGSKA come from the germline V gene (reference sequence). CDR3 protein: CSEGPAGEGADTQYF. The CDR3 DNA is TGCAGTGAAGGGCCGGCGGGAGAAGGAGCAGATACGCAGTATTTT.

This clonotype showed up just a few times. The V call is TRBV13, the J call TRBJ2-5; 7 nucleotides agree with TRBD2. Losses at the gene ends were 4 bases for V and 3 bases for J; bases not matched to a gene: 2. Germline values: CDR1 PRHDT, CDR2 FYEKMQ (reference sequence). This CDR3 region has 13 residues. CDR3 sequence: CASSWDYKETQYF. In DNA form, the CDR3 reads TGTGCCAGCAGCTGGGACTATAAAGAGACCCAGTACTTC.

This clonotype was found a few times. The chain employs TRBV20-1 and TRBJ2-5; D is perhaps TRBD1 (6 bases). The CDR3 runs 13 residues. Trimming removed 6 bases from V and 0 bases from J, with 11 bases in between. The V gene's germline CDR1 is DFQATT and CDR2 SNEGSKA (reference sequence). The CDR3 DNA reads as TGCAGTGCCGGTACAGGGAACCAAGAGACCCAGTACTTC. It specifies CSAGTGNQETQYF.

V usage is TRBV6-2 or TRBV6-3 and J usage is TRBJ2-3; TRBD1 matches 8 bases. Germline assignment: CDR1 MNHEY and CDR2 SVGEGT. This CDR3 spans 15 amino acids. V lost 7 bases to trimming and J lost 6 bases; unmatched junction nucleotides: 12. DNA for the CDR3: TGTGCCAGCATTCGCCAGGGGGCGGCTCGTGATACGCAGTATTTT. Translation: CASIRQGAARDTQYF.

This rearrangement joins TRBV29-1 to TRBJ2-1; 10 nucleotides agree with TRBD1. J was trimmed by 9 bases and V by 7 bases; bases with no gene match: 9. CDR1 and CDR2 from the germline V gene are SQVTM and ANQGSEA. This CDR3 comprises 13 residues. The CDR3 is CSAGTGENCEQFF. CDR3 bases: TGCAGCGCTGGGACAGGGGAAAACTGTGAGCAGTTCTTC.

CDR3 DNA: TGTGCCAGCAGCTTGGGCTTAACCCTACGAAACTATGGCTACACCTTC. This sequence encodes CASSLGLTLRNYGYTF. The chain joins TRBV7-2 to TRBJ1-2; D gene unclear. The CDR3 extends over 16 amino acids. V was pared by 3 bases and J by 2 bases, with 16 bases between. Germline V gene sequence: CDR1 SGHTA, CDR2 FQGNSA.

This chain uses TRBV20-1 with TRBJ1-1; possibly TRBD1 for D (6 bases). The CDR3 runs to 14 residues. Per the germline V gene, CDR1 is DFQATT and CDR2 is SNEGSKA (reference sequence). V lost 4 bases, J lost 0 bases, and 12 bases lay in between. The CDR3 sequence: CSATRQEMNTEAFF. The CDR3 region has the DNA TGCAGTGCTACCAGACAGGAGATGAACACTGAAGCTTTCTTT.

The chain's CDR3 is CSAHLPTGTPRNEQYF. In DNA, the CDR3 is TGCAGCGCCCACTTGCCGACCGGGACACCTCGTAATGAGCAGTACTTC. The chain combines TRBV29-1 with TRBJ2-5; perhaps TRBD1 as D (6 bases). CDR3 size: 16 residues. Germline V gene lookup returns CDR1 SQVTM and CDR2 ANQGSEA. Between the trimmed V and J ends, which lost 7 bases and 11 bases, there was a span of 32 bases.

The chain recombines TRBV2 with TRBJ1-5; D is unclear. CDR1 is SNHLY and CDR2 is FYNNEI in the germline V gene. This CDR3 region has 12 residues. Between the trimmed V and J ends, which lost 4 bases and 10 bases, there was a span of 11 bases. CDR3 nucleotide sequence: TGTGCCAGCAGTGTTCCCCCGAATCCCCAGCATTTT. It encodes CASSVPPNPQHF. Filled out from reference TRBV2 and TRBJ1-5, the complete variable domain reads EPEVTQTPSHQVTQMGQEVILRCVPISNHLYFYWYRQILGQKVEFLVSFYNNEISEKSEIFDDQFSVERPDGSNFTLKIRSTKLEDSAMYFCASSVPPNPQHFGDGTRLSIL.

This clonotype has only a few counts. The CDR3 sequence: CASSLRTGGWKPQHF. The CDR3 DNA follows: TGTGCCAGCAGTTTACGGACAGGGGGCTGGAAGCCCCAGCATTTT. The chain recombines TRBV28 with TRBJ1-5; 11 bases are a match to TRBD1. Looked up from germline, CDR1 is MDHEN and CDR2 is SYDVKM. The length of the CDR3 is 15 residues. Trimming at V came to 2 bases and at J to 8 bases, leaving 5 bases not matched to a gene. The whole variable domain, remainder taken from reference TRBV28 and TRBJ1-5, is DVKVTQSSRYLVKRTGEKVFLECVQDMDHENMFWYRQDPGLGLRLIYFSYDVKMKEKGDIPEGYSVSREKKERFSLILESASTNQTSMYLCASSLRTGGWKPQHFGDGTRLSIL.

The gene calls are TRBV5-6 and TRBJ1-2; D is possibly TRBD1 (6 bases). Deletions cut 2 bases from V and 2 bases from J, with 13 bases between. The CDR3 runs 15 residues. Germline V gives CDR1 SGHDT, CDR2 YYEEEE. The CDR3 is CASSFPDSQNYGYTF. CDR3 DNA: TGTGCCAGCAGCTTTCCGGACAGCCAGAACTATGGCTACACCTTC.

CDR3 region: CSASERTQETQFF. The CDR3 bases are TGCAGTGCTAGTGAGCGGACCCAAGAGACCCAGTTCTTC. V usage is TRBV20-1 and J usage is TRBJ2-1; D might be TRBD2 (5 bases). CDR3 length: 13 amino acids. Germline V gene sequence: CDR1 DFQATT, CDR2 SNEGSKA (reference sequence). Deletions cut 3 bases from V and 13 bases from J, with 19 bases between.

This clonotype appeared a few times. The chain recombines TRBV20-1 with TRBJ1-4, with 9 positions matching TRBD1. The V segment lost 1 base and the J segment 0 bases; nucleotides outside the gene matches: 9. The CDR3 is made up of 18 amino acids. The V gene's germline CDR1 is DFQATT and CDR2 SNEGSKA (reference sequence). The DNA for the CDR3 is TGCAGTGCTAGAGCCCCAAGTGGACAGGGGACAACTAATGAAAAACTGTTTTTT. It yields the protein CSARAPSGQGTTNEKLFF.

The chain carries TRBV10-3 and TRBJ2-7; 7 bases are shared with TRBD2. Germline values: CDR1 ENHRY, CDR2 SYGVKD. V gave up 0 bases and J gave up 2 bases; unmatched junction bases: 4. CDR3 size: 15 residues. This chain's CDR3 is CAISESVGLAYEQYF. DNA for the CDR3: TGTGCCATCAGTGAGTCGGTCGGACTAGCCTACGAGCAGTACTTC.

Only a few counts were recorded for this clonotype. The chain has TRBV28 and TRBJ1-1; no reliable D call. The CDR3 loop spans 13 amino acids. V lost 6 bases to trimming and J lost 1 base, with 9 bases between them. The V gene's germline CDR1 is MDHEN and CDR2 SYDVKM. CDR3 amino acids: CASSPNKNTEAFF. CDR3 DNA sequence: TGTGCCAGCAGCCCCAATAAGAACACTGAAGCTTTCTTT.

J is TRBJ2-5 and V is TRBV4-3; D is perhaps TRBD1 (5 bases). The last part of the DNA fits TRBJ2-7 better; the J call may be wrong. Per germline, CDR1 LGHNA and CDR2 YSLEER. There are 14 residues in the CDR3. CDR3 sequence (DNA): TGCGCCAGCAGCCAAGTAGGGGCGAGCTACGAGCAGTACTTC. As protein: CASSQVGASYEQYF.

The chain couples TRBV7-2 to TRBJ1-4; 8 bases line up with TRBD1. Germline V gene lookup returns CDR1 SGHTA and CDR2 FQGNSA. The CDR3 is made up of 14 amino acids. The V gene end was trimmed by 10 bases and the J gene end by 6 bases; junction bases not matched to a gene: 10. This chain's CDR3 is CTTLRPGQDEKLFF. CDR3 coding DNA: TGTACCACCCTACGTCCGGGACAGGATGAAAAACTGTTTTTT.

The CDR3 is CASSPYRGETQYF. Written as DNA, the CDR3 is TGTGCCAGCAGCCCCTACAGGGGAGAGACCCAGTACTTC. The V and J genes are TRBV12-3 or TRBV12-4 and TRBJ2-5, with TRBD1 matching 7 bases. V was clipped by 6 bases and J by 4 bases; unmatched bases: 5. CDR3 size: 13 residues.

V usage is TRBV6-6 and J usage is TRBJ1-2, with a possible D match to TRBD1 (6 bases). The V end was cut by 5 bases, the J end by 5 bases, with 15 bases between. The CDR3 extends over 14 amino acids. From germline, CDR1 is MNHNY and CDR2 SVGAGI (reference sequence). CDR3: CASSPERGVYGYTF. CDR3 DNA: TGTGCCAGCAGTCCAGAAAGGGGGGTTTATGGCTACACCTTC.

The chain joins TRBV5-1 to TRBJ2-4; TRBD2 matches 8 bases. The CDR3 loop spans 14 amino acids. J lost 8 bases, V lost 1 base, and 5 bases had no gene match. Germline CDR1 and CDR2: SGHRS and YFSETQ. CDR3 residues: CASSLYPGGDIQYF. CDR3 nucleotide sequence: TGCGCCAGCAGCTTGTATCCGGGAGGGGACATTCAGTACTTC.

This sequence joins TRBV29-1 and TRBJ2-7, with 7 bases lining up with TRBD1. There are 13 residues in the CDR3. Germline CDR1 SQVTM, CDR2 ANQGSEA. With 0 bases clipped from V and 5 bases from J, the junction kept 4 bases outside the gene matches. The CDR3 reads CSVEDQGVDEQYF. The CDR3 bases are TGCAGCGTTGAAGACCAGGGGGTTGACGAGCAGTACTTC.

This clonotype has more than one count but fewer than ten. Here the CDR3 reads CSATDRVGEKLFF. CDR3 sequence (DNA): TGCAGTGCTACCGACAGGGTGGGGGAAAAACTGTTTTTT. The genes are TRBV20-1 and TRBJ1-4; TRBD1 agrees at 7 bases. V was pared by 4 bases and J by 8 bases, with 7 bases of the junction left unmatched. The CDR3 runs 13 residues. Germline V gives CDR1 DFQATT, CDR2 SNEGSKA (reference sequence).

The rearrangement links TRBV28 to TRBJ2-3; D not resolved. The CDR3 totals 14 residues. The V end was cut by 7 bases, the J end by 2 bases, with 13 bases between. The germline gives CDR1 MDHEN, CDR2 SYDVKM. CDR3 loop: CASIGQSLTDTQYF. The CDR3 coding sequence is TGTGCCAGCATCGGGCAAAGCCTCACAGATACGCAGTATTTT.

The gene calls are TRBV20-1 and TRBJ2-5, with D possibly matching TRBD1 (6 bases). The CDR3 loop spans 15 amino acids. Trimming removed 3 bases at V and 1 base at J, with 15 bases between. Germline values: CDR1 DFQATT, CDR2 SNEGSKA (reference sequence). CDR3 nucleotides: TGCAGTGCTAGTGAGGGGGAGAATGCCCAAGAGACCCAGTACTTC. Its translation: CSASEGENAQETQYF.

This clonotype was seen only a few times. This chain connects TRBV12-3 or TRBV12-4 to TRBJ1-2; 11 positions match TRBD1. After removal of 3 bases from V and 4 bases from J, the junction contained 4 bases not matched to a gene. This CDR3 is 15 amino acids long. CDR3 region: CASSLGTGGGYGYTF. CDR3 nucleotide sequence: TGTGCCAGCAGTTTGGGGACAGGGGGGGGCTATGGCTACACCTTC.

The sample holds a few counts of this clonotype. The gene calls are TRBV6-2 or TRBV6-3 and TRBJ2-1; TRBD1 matches at 11 bases. With V trimmed by 7 bases and J by 3 bases, 2 bases remained unmatched. The CDR3 runs to 14 residues. Per germline, CDR1 MNHEY and CDR2 SVGEGT. CDR3 nucleotide sequence: TGTGCCAGCAAGGGACAGGGGGACTACAATGAGCAGTTCTTC. It encodes CASKGQGDYNEQFF.

This chain joins TRBV6-2 or TRBV6-3 and TRBJ2-1; the D gene is possibly TRBD2 (5 bases). The germline V gene has CDR1 MNHEY and CDR2 SVGEGT. The CDR3 is 15 amino acids. The V end lost 6 bases, the J end lost 5 bases, and 17 bases lay between the germline ends. CDR3 loop: CASSYVRGTNNEQFF. In nucleotides, the CDR3 is TGTGCCAGCAGCTACGTCCGGGGAACCAACAATGAGCAGTTCTTC.

The chain combines TRBV7-8 with TRBJ2-7, with 10 nucleotides matching TRBD2. The DNA matches TRBJ2-5 better at its end, which makes the J call doubtful. There are 17 residues in the CDR3. In germline, CDR1 is SGHVS, CDR2 FQNEAQ. CDR3 nucleotide sequence: TGTGCCAGCAGCTTCCCAGAGGCTAGCGGGGGCCGGAAGACCCAGTACTTC. This translates into CASSFPEASGGRKTQYF.

J is TRBJ1-4 and V is TRBV5-1, with D perhaps TRBD1 (6 bases). V gave up 4 bases and J gave up 7 bases, with 17 bases separating them. Germline assignment: CDR1 SGHRS and CDR2 YFSETQ. CDR3 size: 15 residues. This CDR3 reads CASSAAGSGAEKLFF. CDR3 coding DNA: TGCGCCAGCAGCGCCGCCGGCTCAGGGGCTGAAAAACTGTTTTTT.

A few counts support this clonotype. The chain uses TRBV7-2 and TRBJ2-5; D tentatively fits TRBD1 or TRBD2 (5 bases each). CDR1 is SGHTA, CDR2 FQGNSA, per germline. The CDR3 contains 15 residues. Trimming left V 3 bases short and J 4 bases short, with 15 bases between. For the CDR3, the DNA is TGTGCCAGCAGCTTGGACGGACCGAGGGGAGAGACCCAGTACTTC. Its translation is CASSLDGPRGETQYF.

V gene TRBV15 combines with J gene TRBJ1-1, with D hard to call. The CDR3 contains 13 residues. The V end lost 1 base, the J end lost 7 bases, and 10 bases lay between the germline ends. Germline lookup yields CDR1 LNHNV and CDR2 YYDKDF (reference sequence). The CDR3 reads CATSRGSGSEAFF. The DNA for the CDR3 is TGTGCCACCAGCAGAGGATCGGGAAGTGAAGCTTTCTTT.